Each of the 26 T cell receptor beta chains below was sequenced from the same sample in a study of metastatic and nonmetastatic thyroid tumors. Until they underwent thyroid surgery, no patient had received any treatment. TCRdb used MiXCR to call clones anew from the PCR reads. The repertoire holds 13,000 or so clones, with 31% as singletons. Input material: tumor tissue. Receptors originate from a male donor with papillary thyroid cancer or a benign thyroid nodule (not recorded which). Some clones in this sample may be carry-over from other donors' samples.

The chain is built from TRBV7-2 and TRBJ2-5, with 9 bases fitting TRBD2. From germline, CDR1 is SGHTA and CDR2 FQGNSA. The CDR3 sequence is 15 residues long. After removal of 5 bases from V and 5 bases from J, the junction contained 9 bases not matched to a gene. The CDR3 here is CASSPRLAGSETQYF. The DNA for the CDR3 is TGTGCCAGCAGCCCGAGGCTAGCGGGGTCTGAGACCCAGTACTTC.

The chain recombines TRBV6-1 with TRBJ2-1, with 8 nucleotides matching TRBD1. Per the germline V gene, CDR1 is MNHNS and CDR2 is SASEGT. The trim removed 3 bases at V and 6 bases at J, leaving 10 bases unmatched. This CDR3 is 16 amino acids long. CDR3 sequence: CASSDTPGGQGNEQFF. The CDR3 DNA is TGTGCCAGCAGTGACACCCCTGGTGGACAGGGCAATGAGCAGTTCTTC.

V is TRBV11-2 and J is TRBJ2-1; 11 bases are a match to TRBD2. This CDR3 is 18 amino acids long. Germline V gene data show CDR1 as SGHAT and CDR2 as FQNNGV. With 0 bases clipped from V and 12 bases from J, the junction kept 16 bases outside the gene matches. Here the CDR3 reads CASSLDATGTSGPKVQFF. The CDR3 DNA follows: TGTGCCAGCAGCTTAGATGCGACCGGGACTAGCGGCCCAAAAGTGCAGTTCTTC. The full variable domain, rest sourced from reference TRBV11-2 and TRBJ2-1, is EAGVAQSPRYKIIEKRQSVAFWCNPISGHATLYWYQQILGQGPKLLIQFQNNGVVDDSQLPKDRFSAERLKGVDSTLKIQPAKLEDSAVYLCASSLDATGTSGPKVQFFGPGTRLTVL.

Concerning this clone: A much larger clone differs by one base, so this may be a read error. The chain has TRBV20-1 and TRBJ2-1; D possibly uses TRBD1 or TRBD2 (5 bases each). The CDR3 has 14 residues. Germline assignment: CDR1 DFQATT and CDR2 SNEGSKA (reference sequence). This chain's CDR3 is CSASSRGPYNEQLF. The CDR3 DNA is TGCAGTGCTAGTTCTCGGGGCCCCTACAATGAGCAGCTCTTC.

The chain employs TRBV13 and TRBJ2-7; 7 nucleotides agree with TRBD2. Per germline, CDR1 PRHDT and CDR2 FYEKMQ (reference sequence). The CDR3 is made up of 12 amino acids. V gave up 6 bases and J gave up 6 bases; unmatched junction bases: 5. The CDR3 protein is CASSRSGFEQYF. The CDR3 region has the DNA TGTGCCAGCAGTCGTAGCGGGTTCGAGCAGTACTTC.

This clone is labeled as medium-sized. The V gene is TRBV20-1, the J gene TRBJ2-5; 7 nucleotides align to TRBD1. The germline gives CDR1 DFQATT, CDR2 SNEGSKA (reference sequence). The CDR3 sequence is 14 residues long. V shed 7 bases and J 2 bases; nucleotides not matched to a gene: 10. Here the CDR3 reads CSGTGPQLQETQYF. CDR3 DNA: TGCAGTGGGACAGGACCTCAATTACAAGAGACCCAGTACTTC.

In its sample, this clone ranks as medium-sized. V is TRBV25-1 and J is TRBJ1-1, with D possibly TRBD1 on 5 matching bases. Trimming took 1 base from V and 3 from J, leaving 6 bases between them. Germline CDR1 and CDR2: MGHDK and SYGVNS. The CDR3 totals 13 residues. CDR3 DNA sequence: TGTGCCAGCAGTGAATGGGGGGACACTGAAGCTTTCTTT. It specifies CASSEWGDTEAFF.

This clone has more than one count but fewer than ten. CDR3 protein: CASSSAYEQYF. The CDR3 DNA is TGTGCCAGCAGTTCCGCCTACGAGCAGTACTTC. V gene TRBV27 combines with J gene TRBJ2-7; D remains ambiguous. Per germline, CDR1 MNHEY and CDR2 SMNVEV (reference sequence). The CDR3 runs to 11 residues. Trimming shortened V by 4 bases and J by 2 bases, and 3 bases separated the two germline ends.

This clone was recorded a few times. The CDR3 is CSATGGTGPGSPLHF. Written as DNA, the CDR3 is TGCAGTGCTACCGGGGGGACAGGGCCTGGGTCACCCCTCCACTTT. This chain connects TRBV20-1 to TRBJ1-6; 9 nucleotides agree with TRBD1. From germline, CDR1 is DFQATT and CDR2 SNEGSKA (reference sequence). J was trimmed by 10 bases and V by 4 bases; bases with no gene match: 11. This CDR3 comprises 15 residues.

The chain couples TRBV20-1 to TRBJ2-1; 8 positions agree with TRBD1. V dropped 2 bases and J dropped 7; count of bases not matched to a gene: 7. Germline V gene sequence: CDR1 DFQATT, CDR2 SNEGSKA (reference sequence). This CDR3 comprises 14 residues. The CDR3 here is CSARLTGGLNEQFF. For the CDR3, the DNA is TGCAGTGCTAGACTAACAGGGGGGTTAAATGAGCAGTTCTTC.

This clone has a handful of counts. V is TRBV5-1 and J is TRBJ1-2, with a tentative D call TRBD1 (6 bases). The V gene lost 4 bases and the J gene lost 1 base, with 17 bases spanning the gap. Looked up from germline, CDR1 is SGHRS and CDR2 is YFSETQ. The CDR3 is 16 amino acids. CDR3: CASSPAGGLDNYGYTF. The CDR3 nucleotides are TGCGCCAGCAGCCCCGCCGGGGGGCTGGATAACTATGGCTACACCTTC.

The CDR3 nucleotides read TGCAGTGCTAGAGAACTAGCGGGGGGGCCCTTCTACGAGCAGTACTTC. Translated, it gives CSARELAGGPFYEQYF. The chain recombines TRBV20-1 with TRBJ2-7, with TRBD2 matching over 13 bases. Germline CDR1 DFQATT, CDR2 SNEGSKA (reference sequence). V trimming: 0 bases; J trimming: 3 bases; junction bases outside the gene matches: 5. CDR3 length: 16 amino acids.

This sequence joins TRBV30 and TRBJ1-5; 8 bases fit TRBD1. Losses at the gene ends were 5 bases for V and 4 bases for J; bases not matched to a gene: 7. Germline CDR1 GTSNPN, CDR2 SVGIG (reference sequence). There are 14 residues in the CDR3. CDR3 in amino acids: CAWYWWTGNQPQHF. The CDR3 region has the DNA TGTGCCTGGTACTGGTGGACAGGGAATCAGCCCCAGCATTTT.

The chain joins TRBV6-1 to TRBJ1-5; D is undetermined. Trimming took 6 bases from V and 7 from J, leaving 13 bases between them. The CDR3 runs to 13 residues. Germline CDR1 and CDR2: MNHNS and SASEGT. The CDR3 coding sequence is TGTGCCAGCAGCCTTTCCCATGGACAGCCCCAGCATTTT. Amino acid sequence: CASSLSHGQPQHF.

The rearrangement uses TRBV4-1 and TRBJ2-7; D is undetermined. The CDR3 has 15 residues. V was cut by 5 bases and J by 2 bases, with 16 bases left in between. CDR1 is MGHRA, CDR2 YSYEKL, per germline. The DNA for the CDR3 is TGCGCCAGCAGCGAAGGTTTGATAACTCCCTACGAGCAGTACTTC. Its translation: CASSEGLITPYEQYF.

This clone has only a few counts. A clone one base away is much larger, so this may be a read error. Other DNA sequences in the sample encode the same CDR3. V is TRBV9 and J is TRBJ2-1; a possible D gene is TRBD1 (6 bases). The CDR3 is made up of 16 amino acids. Trimming took 2 bases from V and 4 from J, leaving 16 bases between them. Germline CDR1 is SGDLS and CDR2 is YYNGEE. The CDR3 region has the DNA TGTGCCAGCAGCGTTAGAGCAGGGGCCGGATACAATGAGCAGTTCTTC. Translated: CASSVRAGAGYNEQFF.

This clone is medium-sized (0.01 to 0.1%) by share. CDR3 nucleotide sequence: TGTGCCAGTATAAAGACAGTCTATAGCAATCAGCCCCAGCATTTT. Its protein is CASIKTVYSNQPQHF. The V and J genes are TRBV19 and TRBJ1-5; tentative D call: TRBD1 (5 bases). The CDR3 runs 15 residues. Trimming pared 7 bases from V and 0 bases from J, leaving 13 bases between. CDR1 and CDR2 (germline): LNHDA, SQIVND (reference sequence).

The rearrangement uses TRBV6-1 and TRBJ2-3; 8 bases fit TRBD2. V lost 4 bases and J lost 2; bases outside the gene matches: 5. The CDR3 sequence is 15 residues long. The V gene's germline CDR1 is MNHNS and CDR2 SASEGT. CDR3 DNA: TGTGCCAGCAGTGGAGTAGCGGGACACACAGATACGCAGTATTTT. Its translation is CASSGVAGHTDTQYF.

This clone was seen a few times. This sequence joins TRBV28 and TRBJ2-1; 10 positions match TRBD2. J was trimmed by 8 bases and V by 6 bases; bases with no gene match: 13. Germline CDR1 reads MDHEN; CDR2 reads SYDVKM. The length of the CDR3 is 16 residues. This CDR3 is CASSGSSGRWGDEQFF. The CDR3 nucleotides are TGTGCCAGCAGCGGATCTAGCGGGAGATGGGGCGATGAGCAGTTCTTC. Using reference TRBV28 and TRBJ2-1 for the parts outside the CDR3, the full variable domain is DVKVTQSSRYLVKRTGEKVFLECVQDMDHENMFWYRQDPGLGLRLIYFSYDVKMKEKGDIPEGYSVSREKKERFSLILESASTNQTSMYLCASSGSSGRWGDEQFFGPGTRLTVL.

Here the CDR3 reads CASSQDRAGGPIGGETQYF. The CDR3, as DNA: TGCGCCAGCAGCCAAGACCGAGCGGGAGGGCCGATCGGTGGGGAGACCCAGTACTTC. This chain connects TRBV4-1 to TRBJ2-5; 10 nucleotides align to TRBD2. The CDR3 is 19 amino acids. The V and J ends lost 0 bases and 5 bases, in that order; junction bases with no gene match: 15. Germline CDR1 reads MGHRA; CDR2 reads YSYEKL.

The rearrangement links TRBV20-1 to TRBJ2-5; possibly TRBD2 for D (6 bases). Germline CDR1 is DFQATT and CDR2 is SNEGSKA (reference sequence). The V and J ends lost 7 bases and 12 bases respectively, with 24 bases between them. The CDR3 extends over 13 amino acids. In DNA form, the CDR3 reads TGCAGTGTTCGAGACCCGGGCCGGGAGACAAAGTACTTC. Translation gives CSVRDPGRETKYF.

This clone appeared a few times. This may be a read error: a much more frequent sequence differs by one nucleotide. The chain recombines TRBV10-3 with TRBJ1-6, with TRBD1 matching 12 bases. The CDR3 consists of 15 residues. V dropped 11 bases and J dropped 10; count of bases not matched to a gene: 12. The germline CDR1 and CDR2 sequences are ENHRY and SYGVKD. CDR3 protein: CAALPGQGAGSPLHF. As DNA, the CDR3 is TGTGCCGCACTCCCGGGACAGGGGGCGGGATCACCCCTCCACTTT.

This clone was observed a handful of times. The genes are TRBV28 and TRBJ2-1; 7 bases fit TRBD2. The CDR3 extends over 15 amino acids. The V and J ends lost 5 bases and 6 bases, in that order; junction bases with no gene match: 10. CDR1 MDHEN and CDR2 SYDVKM come from the germline V gene. CDR3 residues: CASSQSASGLNEQFF. The CDR3 coding sequence is TGTGCCAGCAGTCAATCCGCTAGCGGTCTCAATGAGCAGTTCTTC.

This clone was counted many times. Being one base from a much bigger clone, this may be a read error. This chain connects TRBV5-1 to TRBJ2-1; TRBD1 agrees at 7 bases. V dropped 4 bases and J dropped 4; count of bases not matched to a gene: 11. There are 16 residues in the CDR3. CDR1 SGHRS and CDR2 YFSETQ come from the germline V gene. CDR3 sequence reads: CASSPRQGEGYNEQFF. The CDR3 DNA reads as TGCGCCAGCAGCCCCCGTCAGGGGGAAGGATACAATGAGCAGTTCTTC.

This clone appeared a few times. The chain has TRBV6-2 or TRBV6-3 and TRBJ2-2; 11 nucleotides match TRBD2. CDR1 is MNHEY, CDR2 SVGEGT, per germline. The CDR3 length is 15 residues. V trimming: 4 bases; J trimming: 3 bases; junction bases outside the gene matches: 1. The CDR3 sequence: CASSSLAGDTGELFF. In DNA, the CDR3 is TGTGCCAGCAGTTCACTAGCGGGGGACACCGGGGAGCTGTTTTTT.

This clone was detected only a few times. V usage is TRBV28 and J usage is TRBJ1-2; no firm D call. Germline CDR1 and CDR2: MDHEN and SYDVKM. This CDR3 is 14 amino acids long. The V end lost 2 bases, the J end lost 8 bases, and 15 bases lay between the germline ends. The CDR3 loop reads CASSLVSGLWGYTF. CDR3 nucleotides: TGTGCCAGCAGTTTAGTTAGCGGGCTATGGGGCTACACCTTC.